This TCR beta chain came from a study of human T cells and chemical hapten exposure. TCRdb recomputed calls from the RACE reads with MiXCR, one row per CDR3 protein. The sample consists of roughly 200,000 distinct CDR3 sequences, approximately 20% of them appearing once. The time point is: patch test 1, 2 weeks after DPC sensitization. The treatment denotes: therapeutic diphenylcyclopropenone sensitization with weekly scalp DPC. Sequenced here: whole blood, sampled in connection with sensitization to the hapten diphenylcyclopropenone (DPC). The clonotype comes from a woman aged 50 to 60 with alopecia areata. Some clones in this sample may be carry-over from other donors' samples.

The CDR3 spells CASSLVQGGPSVSTDTQYF. CDR3 nucleotides: TGCGCCAGCAGCTTGGTACAGGGAGGCCCCAGCGTCAGCACAGATACGCAGTATTTT. The rearrangement uses TRBV5-1 and TRBJ2-3; tentatively, D is TRBD1 or TRBD2 (6 bases each). This CDR3 has 19 amino acids. The germline CDR1 and CDR2 sequences are SGHRS and YFSETQ. V was pared by 0 bases and J by 0 bases, with 20 bases between. Based on the CDR3 plus reference TRBV5-1 and TRBJ2-3, the full variable domain is KAGVTQTPRYLIKTRGQQVTLSCSPISGHRSVSWYQQTPGQGLQFLFEYFSETQRNKGNFPGRFSGRQFSNSRSEMNVSTLELGDSALYLCASSLVQGGPSVSTDTQYFGPGTRLTVL.